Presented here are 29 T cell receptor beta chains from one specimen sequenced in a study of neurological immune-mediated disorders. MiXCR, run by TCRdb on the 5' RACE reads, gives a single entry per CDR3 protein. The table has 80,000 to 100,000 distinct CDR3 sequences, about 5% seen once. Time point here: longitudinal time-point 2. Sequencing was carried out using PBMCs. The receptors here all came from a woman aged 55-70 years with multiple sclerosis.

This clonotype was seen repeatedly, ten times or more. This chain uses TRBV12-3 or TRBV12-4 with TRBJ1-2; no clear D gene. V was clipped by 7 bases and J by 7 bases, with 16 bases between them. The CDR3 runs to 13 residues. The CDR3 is CASTPDMTRGYTF. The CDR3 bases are TGTGCCAGCACCCCAGACATGACGCGTGGCTACACCTTC.

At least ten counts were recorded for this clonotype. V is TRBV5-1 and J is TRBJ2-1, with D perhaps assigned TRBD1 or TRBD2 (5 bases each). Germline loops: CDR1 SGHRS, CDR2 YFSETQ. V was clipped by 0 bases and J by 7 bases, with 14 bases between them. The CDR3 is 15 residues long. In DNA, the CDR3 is TGCGCCAGCAGCTTGGAATCACAGGTAGCGAATGAGCAGTTCTTC. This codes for CASSLESQVANEQFF.

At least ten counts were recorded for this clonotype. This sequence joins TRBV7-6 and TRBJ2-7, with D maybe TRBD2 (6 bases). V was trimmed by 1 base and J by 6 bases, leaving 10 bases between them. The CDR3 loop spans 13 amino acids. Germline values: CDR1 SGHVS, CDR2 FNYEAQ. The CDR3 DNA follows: TGTGCCAGCAGCTTAGGGGACTCCCTCGAGCAGTACTTC. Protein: CASSLGDSLEQYF.

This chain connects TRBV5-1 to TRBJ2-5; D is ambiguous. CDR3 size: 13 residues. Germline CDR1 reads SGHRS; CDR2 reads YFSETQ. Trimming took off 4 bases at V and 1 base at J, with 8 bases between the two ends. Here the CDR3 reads CASSTATQETQYF. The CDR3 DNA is TGCGCCAGCAGCACAGCTACCCAAGAGACCCAGTACTTC.

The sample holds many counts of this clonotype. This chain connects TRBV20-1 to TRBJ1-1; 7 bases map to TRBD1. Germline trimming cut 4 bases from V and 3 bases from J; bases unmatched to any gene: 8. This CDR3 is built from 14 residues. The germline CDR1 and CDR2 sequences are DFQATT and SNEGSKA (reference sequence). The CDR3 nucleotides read TGCAGTGCTACCCGACAGGGTGTTGACACTGAAGCTTTCTTT. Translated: CSATRQGVDTEAFF.

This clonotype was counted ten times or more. The CDR3 is CSTQRFNSNQPQHF. CDR3 DNA: TGCTCTACCCAGAGATTTAATAGCAATCAGCCCCAGCATTTT. This chain links TRBV20-1 with TRBJ1-5; no reliable D call. CDR1 is DFQATT, CDR2 SNEGSKA, per germline (reference sequence). The CDR3 is 14 residues long.

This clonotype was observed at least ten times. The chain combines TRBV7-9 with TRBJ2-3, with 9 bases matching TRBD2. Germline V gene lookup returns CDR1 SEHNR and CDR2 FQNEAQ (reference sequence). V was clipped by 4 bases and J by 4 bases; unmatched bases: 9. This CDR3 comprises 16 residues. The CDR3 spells CASSSRETSGPDTQYF. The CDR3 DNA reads TGTGCCAGCAGCTCCAGGGAGACTAGCGGACCAGATACGCAGTATTTT.

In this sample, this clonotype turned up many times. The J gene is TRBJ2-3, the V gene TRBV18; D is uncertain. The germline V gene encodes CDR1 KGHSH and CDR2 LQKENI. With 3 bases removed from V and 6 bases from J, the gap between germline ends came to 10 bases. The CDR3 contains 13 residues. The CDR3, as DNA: TGTGCCAGCTCACCTTCCATGGGGGATACGCAGTATTTT. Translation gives CASSPSMGDTQYF.

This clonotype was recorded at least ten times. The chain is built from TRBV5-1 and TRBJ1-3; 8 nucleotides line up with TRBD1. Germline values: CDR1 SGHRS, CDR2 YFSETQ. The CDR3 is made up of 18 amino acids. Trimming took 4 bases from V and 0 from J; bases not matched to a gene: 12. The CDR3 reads CASSPGTGLISSGNTIYF. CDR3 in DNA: TGCGCCAGCAGCCCCGGGACAGGCTTAATCAGCTCTGGAAACACCATATATTTT.

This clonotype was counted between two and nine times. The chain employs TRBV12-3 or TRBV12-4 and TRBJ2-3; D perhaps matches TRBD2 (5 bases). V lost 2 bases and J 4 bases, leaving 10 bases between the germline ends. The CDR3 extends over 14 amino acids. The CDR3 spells CASSLNTRPDTQYF. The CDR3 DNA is TGTGCCAGCAGTTTAAATACTAGGCCAGATACGCAGTATTTT.

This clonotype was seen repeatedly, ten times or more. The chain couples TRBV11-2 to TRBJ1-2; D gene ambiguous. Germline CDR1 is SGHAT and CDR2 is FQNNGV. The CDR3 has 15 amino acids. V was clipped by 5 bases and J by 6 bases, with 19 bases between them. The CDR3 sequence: CASSDVGTNINGYTF. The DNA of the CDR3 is TGTGCCAGCAGCGATGTTGGCACAAATATTAATGGCTACACCTTC.

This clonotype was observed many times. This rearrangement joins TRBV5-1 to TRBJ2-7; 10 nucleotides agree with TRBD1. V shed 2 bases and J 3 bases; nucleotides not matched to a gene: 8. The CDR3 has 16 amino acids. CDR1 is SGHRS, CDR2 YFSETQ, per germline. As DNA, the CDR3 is TGCGCCAGCAGCTTTGGCCCAGGACAGGGGGGCTACGAGCAGTACTTC. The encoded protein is CASSFGPGQGGYEQYF.

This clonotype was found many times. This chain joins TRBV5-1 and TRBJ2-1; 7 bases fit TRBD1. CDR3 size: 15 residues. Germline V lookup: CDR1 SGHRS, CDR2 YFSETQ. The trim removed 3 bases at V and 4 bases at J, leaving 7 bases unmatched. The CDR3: CASSSGTASYNEQFF. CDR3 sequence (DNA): TGCGCCAGCAGCTCCGGGACAGCCTCATACAATGAGCAGTTCTTC.

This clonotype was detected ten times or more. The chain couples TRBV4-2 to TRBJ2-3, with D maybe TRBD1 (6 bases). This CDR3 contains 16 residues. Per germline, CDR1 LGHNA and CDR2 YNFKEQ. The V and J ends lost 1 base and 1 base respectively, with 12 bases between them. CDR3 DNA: TGTGCCAGCAGCCAAGTGGGACAACGTGGCACAGATACGCAGTATTTT. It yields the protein CASSQVGQRGTDTQYF.

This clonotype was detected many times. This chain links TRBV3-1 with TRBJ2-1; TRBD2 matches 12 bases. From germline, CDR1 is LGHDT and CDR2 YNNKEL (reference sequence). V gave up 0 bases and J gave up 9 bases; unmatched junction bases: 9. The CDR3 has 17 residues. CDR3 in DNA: TGTGCCAGCAGCCAAGATCGACTAGCGGGGGATGCCGGTGAGCAGTTCTTC. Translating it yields CASSQDRLAGDAGEQFF.

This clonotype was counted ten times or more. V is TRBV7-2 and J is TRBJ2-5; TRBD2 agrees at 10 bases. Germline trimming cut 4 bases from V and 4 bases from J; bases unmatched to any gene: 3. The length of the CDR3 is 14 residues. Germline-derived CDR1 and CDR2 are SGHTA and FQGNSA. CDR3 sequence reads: CASSYSGGGETQYF. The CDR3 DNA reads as TGTGCCAGCAGCTACAGCGGGGGGGGAGAGACCCAGTACTTC.

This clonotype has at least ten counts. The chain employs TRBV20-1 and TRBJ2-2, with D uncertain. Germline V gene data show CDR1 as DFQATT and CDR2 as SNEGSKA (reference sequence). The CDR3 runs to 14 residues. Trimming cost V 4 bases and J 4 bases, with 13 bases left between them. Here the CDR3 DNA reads TGCAGTGCTACCGCCGGGCTAGTCACCGGGGAGCTGTTTTTT. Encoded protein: CSATAGLVTGELFF.

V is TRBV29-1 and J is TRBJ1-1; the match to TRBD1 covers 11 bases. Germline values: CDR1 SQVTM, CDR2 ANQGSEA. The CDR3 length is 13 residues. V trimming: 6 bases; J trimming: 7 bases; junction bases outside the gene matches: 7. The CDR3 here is CSVGQGAPNEAFF. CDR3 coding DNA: TGCAGCGTAGGACAGGGGGCGCCAAATGAAGCTTTCTTT.

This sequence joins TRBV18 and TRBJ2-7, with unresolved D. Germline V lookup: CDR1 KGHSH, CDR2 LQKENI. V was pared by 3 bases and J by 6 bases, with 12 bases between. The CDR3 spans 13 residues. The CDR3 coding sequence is TGTGCCAGCTCACCGGGCCCCTGGGGCGAGCAGTACTTC. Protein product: CASSPGPWGEQYF. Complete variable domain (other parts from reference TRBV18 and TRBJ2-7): NAGVMQNPRHLVRRRGQEARLRCSPMKGHSHVYWYRQLPEEGLKFMVYLQKENIIDESGMPKERFSAEFPKEGPSILRIQQVVRGDSAAYFCASSPGPWGEQYFGPGTRLTVT.

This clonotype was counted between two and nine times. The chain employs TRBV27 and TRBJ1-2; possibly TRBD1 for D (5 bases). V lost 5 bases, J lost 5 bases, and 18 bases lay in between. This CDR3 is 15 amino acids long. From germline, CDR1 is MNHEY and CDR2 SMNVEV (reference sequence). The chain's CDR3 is CASSVGGPRAYGYTF. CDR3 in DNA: TGTGCCAGCAGTGTTGGTGGGCCCAGGGCGTATGGCTACACCTTC.

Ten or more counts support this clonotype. This CDR3 is CSAGQGASNTEAFF. CDR3 nucleotide sequence: TGCAGTGCTGGACAGGGGGCGTCGAACACTGAAGCTTTCTTT. The chain combines TRBV20-1 with TRBJ1-1; 11 bases align to TRBD1. Losses at the gene ends were 5 bases for V and 1 base for J; bases not matched to a gene: 3. From germline, CDR1 is DFQATT and CDR2 SNEGSKA (reference sequence). CDR3 length: 14 amino acids.

Here the CDR3 reads CASSPDGTGATEAFF. As DNA, the CDR3 is TGTGCCAGCAGCCCGGACGGGACAGGGGCCACTGAAGCTTTCTTT. This rearrangement joins TRBV5-5 to TRBJ1-1, with 10 bases aligning to TRBD1. CDR1 is SGHKS and CDR2 is YYEKEE in the germline V gene (reference sequence). V shed 4 bases and J 4 bases; nucleotides not matched to a gene: 7. CDR3 size: 15 residues.

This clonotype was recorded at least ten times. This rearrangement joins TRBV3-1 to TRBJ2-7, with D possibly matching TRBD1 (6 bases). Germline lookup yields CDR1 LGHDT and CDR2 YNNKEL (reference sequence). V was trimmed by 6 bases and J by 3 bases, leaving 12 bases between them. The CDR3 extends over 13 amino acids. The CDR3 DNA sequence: TGTGCCAGCAGACCAGGGGTGGGCTACGAGCAGTACTTC. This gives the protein CASRPGVGYEQYF.

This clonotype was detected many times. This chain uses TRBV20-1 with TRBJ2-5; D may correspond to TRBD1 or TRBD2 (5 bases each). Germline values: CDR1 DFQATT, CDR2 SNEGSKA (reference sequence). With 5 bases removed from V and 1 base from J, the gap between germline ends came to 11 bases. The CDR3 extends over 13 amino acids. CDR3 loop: CSAPGPFQETQYF. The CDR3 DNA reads TGCAGTGCTCCGGGGCCGTTCCAAGAGACCCAGTACTTC.

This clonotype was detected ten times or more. This CDR3 is CASNQGQGLFGNTIYF. Written as DNA, the CDR3 is TGTGCCAGCAACCAGGGACAGGGGCTATTTGGAAACACCATATATTTT. The chain employs TRBV4-2 and TRBJ1-3; 10 bases fit TRBD1. The V and J ends lost 7 bases and 3 bases, in that order; junction bases with no gene match: 9. Germline values: CDR1 LGHNA, CDR2 YNFKEQ. The CDR3 length is 16 residues.

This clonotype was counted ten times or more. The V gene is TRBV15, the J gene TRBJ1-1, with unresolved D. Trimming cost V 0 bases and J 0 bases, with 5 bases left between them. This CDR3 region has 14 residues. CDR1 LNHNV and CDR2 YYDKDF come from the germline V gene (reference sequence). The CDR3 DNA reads TGTGCCACCAGCAGAGAACACGTGAACACTGAAGCTTTCTTT. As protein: CATSREHVNTEAFF.

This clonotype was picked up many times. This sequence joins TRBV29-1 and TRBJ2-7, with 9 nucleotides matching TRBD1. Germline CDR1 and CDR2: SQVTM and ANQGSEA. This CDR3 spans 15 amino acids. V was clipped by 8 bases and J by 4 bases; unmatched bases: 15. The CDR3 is CSLLRLPGQGYEQYF. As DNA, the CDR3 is TGCAGCCTCCTGCGACTACCGGGACAGGGATACGAGCAGTACTTC.

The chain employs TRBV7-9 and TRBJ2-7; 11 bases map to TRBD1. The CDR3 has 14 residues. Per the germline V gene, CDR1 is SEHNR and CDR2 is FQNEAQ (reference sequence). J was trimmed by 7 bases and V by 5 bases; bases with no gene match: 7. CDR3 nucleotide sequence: TGTGCCAGCAGCCATGGACAGGGGGCGAGGGAGCAGTACTTC. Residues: CASSHGQGAREQYF.

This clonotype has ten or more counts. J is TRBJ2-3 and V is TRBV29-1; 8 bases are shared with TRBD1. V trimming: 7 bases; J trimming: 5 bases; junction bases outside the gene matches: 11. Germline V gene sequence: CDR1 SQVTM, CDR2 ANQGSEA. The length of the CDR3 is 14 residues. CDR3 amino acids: CSEGQGGGGDTQYF. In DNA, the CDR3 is TGCAGCGAAGGACAGGGTGGAGGAGGAGATACGCAGTATTTT.